These 20 T cell receptor beta chains came from one sample sequenced in a study of cytomegalovirus exposure and HLA in healthy donors. Researchers ran the PCR with 60 Vbeta and 13 Jbeta primers. Data came from immunoSEQ multiplex PCR; TCRdb stores just in-frame clones and leaves some out. The sample gives approximately 220,000 clones, over 80% of which show up once; 0.71% is in the top ten. Sequencing used PBMCs. These receptors came from a boy between 2 and 10 years old in good health and CMV-seronegative.

This chain uses TRBV30 with TRBJ2-1; 7 bases map to TRBD2. The V gene's germline CDR1 is GTSNPN and CDR2 SVGIG (reference sequence). The CDR3 contains 14 residues. After removal of 1 base from V and 8 bases from J, the junction contained 8 bases not matched to a gene. CDR3 loop: CAWSEGSGTDEQFF. CDR3 nucleotide sequence: TGTGCCTGGAGTGAGGGAAGCGGGACGGATGAGCAGTTCTTC.

The chain joins TRBV4-1 to TRBJ2-3; perhaps TRBD2 as D (5 bases). V was pared by 5 bases and J by 3 bases, with 18 bases between. The V gene's germline CDR1 is MGHRA and CDR2 YSYEKL. The length of the CDR3 is 16 residues. The CDR3, as DNA: TGCGCCAGCAGCTCCCGGCCCAGCGAGGGAACAGATACGCAGTATTTT. It translates to CASSSRPSEGTDTQYF.

The CDR3 nucleotides read TGTGCCACCCACCCGAGGGACGGACAGAACTATGGCTACACCTTC. Protein: CATHPRDGQNYGYTF. The chain has TRBV10-3 and TRBJ1-2, with D possibly matching TRBD1 (6 bases). The CDR3 consists of 15 residues. Per germline, CDR1 ENHRY and CDR2 SYGVKD. Trimming shortened V by 10 bases and J by 2 bases, and 20 bases separated the two germline ends.

This chain links TRBV5-4 with TRBJ2-3, with TRBD2 identical over 15 bases. The germline V gene has CDR1 SGHNT and CDR2 YYREEE (reference sequence). With V trimmed by 4 bases and J by 2 bases, 8 bases remained unmatched. The CDR3 length is 18 residues. The CDR3 loop reads CASSTGTSGGPYTDTQYF. The CDR3 nucleotides are TGTGCCAGCAGCACCGGGACTAGCGGGGGGCCATACACAGATACGCAGTATTTT.

This chain connects TRBV2 to TRBJ1-2, with D possibly matching TRBD1 (6 bases). V lost 10 bases and J lost 7, with 19 bases in between. Germline values: CDR1 SNHLY, CDR2 FYNNEI. This CDR3 is built from 13 residues. CDR3 bases: TGTGCCACACTACGGGGGGGCACATCTGGCTACACCTTC. The encoded protein is CATLRGGTSGYTF.

The V and J genes are TRBV7-8 and TRBJ1-1; tentatively, D is TRBD1 (5 bases). This CDR3 spans 13 amino acids. Germline V lookup: CDR1 SGHVS, CDR2 FQNEAQ. With 7 bases removed from V and 11 bases from J, the gap between germline ends came to 20 bases. CDR3 in DNA: TGTGCCAGCACCCTAGACAGAGACCGTAGGGCTTTCTTT. It yields the protein CASTLDRDRRAFF.

This chain links TRBV5-6 with TRBJ2-7, with 7 bases lining up with TRBD1. The germline V gene has CDR1 SGHDT and CDR2 YYEEEE. V shed 6 bases, J shed 8 bases, and the junction held 11 bases outside the gene matches. The CDR3 extends over 13 amino acids. CDR3 in DNA: TGTGCCAGCAACTTCCCGGGACAGTTTAAGCAGTACTTC. Encoded protein: CASNFPGQFKQYF.

On this clone: Its ends do not fully match the called genes, so a read error is possible. The chain links TRBV7-9 to TRBJ2-7; D is perhaps TRBD1 (6 bases). The CDR3 is 13 amino acids. Germline V gene lookup returns CDR1 SEHNR and CDR2 FQNEAQ (reference sequence). The CDR3: CSSSYRQAYEQYF. CDR3 nucleotides: TGTTCCAGCAGCTACCGACAGGCCTACGAGCAGTACTTC.

This rearrangement joins TRBV7-2 to TRBJ1-2; the D is unclear. The CDR3 is made up of 13 amino acids. CDR1 is SGHTA, CDR2 FQGNSA, per germline. Trimming shortened V by 4 bases and J by 8 bases, and 14 bases separated the two germline ends. The CDR3 nucleotides read TGTGCCAGCAGCTCCCGGCGGTCCTCGGGCTACACCTTC. It yields the protein CASSSRRSSGYTF. Combining the CDR3 with reference TRBV7-2 and TRBJ1-2 gives the whole variable domain GAGVSQSPSNKVTEKGKDVELRCDPISGHTALYWYRQSLGQGLEFLIYFQGNSAPDKSGLPSDRFSAERTGGSVSTLTIQRTQQEDSAVYLCASSSRRSSGYTFGSGTRLTVV.

This sequence joins TRBV2 and TRBJ1-2; unclear D gene. CDR3 length: 14 residues. Looked up from germline, CDR1 is SNHLY and CDR2 is FYNNEI. The V gene lost 7 bases and the J gene lost 1 base, with 13 bases spanning the gap. The CDR3 region has the DNA TGTGCCAGCACCCTGGGAGGCAGTAACTATGGCTACACCTTC. It codes for CASTLGGSNYGYTF.

The chain couples TRBV7-2 to TRBJ2-7, with a possible D match to TRBD1 (5 bases). CDR3 size: 15 residues. Germline V lookup: CDR1 SGHTA, CDR2 FQGNSA. V lost 1 base to trimming and J lost 5 bases, with 15 bases between them. The CDR3 protein is CASSLVGSVGDEQYF. Here the CDR3 DNA reads TGTGCCAGCAGCTTAGTTGGGTCCGTAGGGGACGAGCAGTACTTC.

The chain joins TRBV27 to TRBJ2-3; D is uncertain. The CDR3 has 14 residues. V was clipped by 7 bases and J by 3 bases, with 14 bases between them. CDR1 is MNHEY and CDR2 is SMNVEV in the germline V gene (reference sequence). Here the CDR3 DNA reads TGTGCCAGCAAGTTCGGCTACGGGACAGATACGCAGTATTTT. It translates to CASKFGYGTDTQYF.

V is TRBV9 and J is TRBJ1-1; TRBD1 is a possible D gene (6 bases). Germline-derived CDR1 and CDR2 are SGDLS and YYNGEE. The ends were cut back, 3 bases at V and 0 bases at J, with 15 bases in the middle. The CDR3 extends over 16 amino acids. The CDR3 DNA reads as TGTGCCAGCAGCGCCCGGGACACCCGCTTGAACACTGAAGCTTTCTTT. Translation: CASSARDTRLNTEAFF.

The chain has TRBV5-1 and TRBJ2-1, with 10 bases fitting TRBD2. CDR1 is SGHRS and CDR2 is YFSETQ in the germline V gene. The ends lost 0 bases at V and 4 bases at J; junction bases unmatched: 4. This CDR3 is built from 16 residues. The CDR3 region has the DNA TGCGCCAGCAGCTTGGCCATAGCGGGAGGTTACAATGAGCAGTTCTTC. Encoded protein: CASSLAIAGGYNEQFF.

The genes are TRBV19 and TRBJ2-1; 9 nucleotides line up with TRBD1. CDR1 LNHDA and CDR2 SQIVND come from the germline V gene (reference sequence). V lost 5 bases and J lost 6; bases outside the gene matches: 5. The CDR3 consists of 14 residues. The CDR3 DNA is TGTGCCAGTAGTGAACGACAGGGGGGCAATGAGCAGTTCTTC. Encoded protein: CASSERQGGNEQFF. The whole variable domain, filled in from reference TRBV19 and TRBJ2-1, reads DGGITQSPKYLFRKEGQNVTLSCEQNLNHDAMYWYRQDPGQGLRLIYYSQIVNDFQKGDIAEGYSVSREKKESFPLTVTSAQKNPTAFYLCASSERQGGNEQFFGPGTRLTVL.

The genes are TRBV6-1 and TRBJ2-1; D is ambiguous. The CDR3 loop spans 12 amino acids. The V gene lost 3 bases and the J gene lost 4 bases, with 4 bases spanning the gap. The germline gives CDR1 MNHNS, CDR2 SASEGT. CDR3 DNA sequence: TGTGCCAGCAGTGATTTATACAATGAGCAGTTCTTC. Its protein is CASSDLYNEQFF.

The chain employs TRBV18 and TRBJ1-3; D is unresolved. This CDR3 contains 13 residues. The ends were cut back, 2 bases at V and 4 bases at J, with 6 bases in the middle. CDR1 and CDR2 from the germline V gene are KGHSH and LQKENI. This chain's CDR3 is CASSPSSGNTIYF. CDR3 DNA: TGTGCCAGCTCACCATCTTCCGGAAACACCATATATTTT.

The table lists this clone with a few counts. At the DNA level, this CDR3 is encoded by other sequences in the same sample as well. The V call is TRBV5-1, the J call TRBJ1-1; unclear D gene. From germline, CDR1 is SGHRS and CDR2 YFSETQ. The CDR3 has 13 residues. Trimming stripped 1 base from V and 2 bases from J, with 6 bases between. Here the CDR3 reads CASSLTVNTEAFF. The CDR3 DNA reads TGCGCCAGCAGCTTGACAGTAAACACTGAAGCTTTCTTT.

The J gene is TRBJ1-1, the V gene TRBV18; D call uncertain. Germline V gives CDR1 KGHSH, CDR2 LQKENI. The V end was cut by 6 bases, the J end by 0 bases, with 14 bases between. CDR3 length equals 15 residues. The CDR3 DNA is TGTGCCAGCTCTACCTCCGCAGACATGAACACTGAAGCTTTCTTT. Its translation: CASSTSADMNTEAFF.

The chain has TRBV19 and TRBJ2-7; 11 bases are a match to TRBD1. CDR1 and CDR2 from the germline V gene are LNHDA and SQIVND (reference sequence). With 6 bases clipped from V and 3 bases from J, the junction kept 4 bases outside the gene matches. The CDR3 contains 14 residues. The chain's CDR3 is CASSDGTGGYEQYF. In nucleotides, the CDR3 is TGTGCCAGTAGCGACGGGACAGGGGGCTACGAGCAGTACTTC. The variable domain in full, with the rest retrieved from reference TRBV19 and TRBJ2-7, is DGGITQSPKYLFRKEGQNVTLSCEQNLNHDAMYWYRQDPGQGLRLIYYSQIVNDFQKGDIAEGYSVSREKKESFPLTVTSAQKNPTAFYLCASSDGTGGYEQYFGPGTRLTVT.